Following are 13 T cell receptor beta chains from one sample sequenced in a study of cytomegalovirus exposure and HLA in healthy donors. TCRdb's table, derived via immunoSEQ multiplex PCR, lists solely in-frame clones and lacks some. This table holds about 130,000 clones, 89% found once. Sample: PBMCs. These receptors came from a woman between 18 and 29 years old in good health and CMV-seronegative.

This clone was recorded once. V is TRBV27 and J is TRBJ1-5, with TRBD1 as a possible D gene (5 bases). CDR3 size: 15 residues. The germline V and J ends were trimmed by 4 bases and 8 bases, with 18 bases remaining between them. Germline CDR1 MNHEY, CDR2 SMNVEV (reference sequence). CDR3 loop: CASSSRDLWREPQHF. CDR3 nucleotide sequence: TGTGCCAGCAGTTCAAGGGACCTTTGGAGGGAGCCCCAGCATTTT.

CDR3 DNA sequence: TGTGCCAGCAGCTTAGGACACTCCTACGAGCAGTACTTC. This gives the protein CASSLGHSYEQYF. The V and J genes are TRBV11-2 and TRBJ2-7; D ambiguous. Germline CDR1 and CDR2: SGHAT and FQNNGV. V was pared by 1 base and J by 0 bases, with 4 bases between. This CDR3 has 13 residues.

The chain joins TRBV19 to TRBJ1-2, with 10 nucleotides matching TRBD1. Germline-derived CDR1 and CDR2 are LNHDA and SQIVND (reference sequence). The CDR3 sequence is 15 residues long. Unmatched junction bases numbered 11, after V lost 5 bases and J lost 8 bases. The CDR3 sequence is CASSPPRDRGRGYTF. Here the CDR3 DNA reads TGTGCCAGTAGTCCCCCCCGGGACAGGGGTCGGGGCTACACCTTC.

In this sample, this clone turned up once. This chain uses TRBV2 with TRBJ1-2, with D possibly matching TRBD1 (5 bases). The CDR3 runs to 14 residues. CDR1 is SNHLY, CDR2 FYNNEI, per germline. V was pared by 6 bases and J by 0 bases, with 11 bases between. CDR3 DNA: TGTGCCAGCAGGACACAGGATACTAACTATGGCTACACCTTC. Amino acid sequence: CASRTQDTNYGYTF. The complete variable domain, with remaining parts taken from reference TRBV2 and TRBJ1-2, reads EPEVTQTPSHQVTQMGQEVILRCVPISNHLYFYWYRQILGQKVEFLVSFYNNEISEKSEIFDDQFSVERPDGSNFTLKIRSTKLEDSAMYFCASRTQDTNYGYTFGSGTRLTVV.

In nucleotides, the CDR3 is TGTGCCAGCAGCCTCGGACAGGGTGGGGAGACCCAGTACTTC. It yields the protein CASSLGQGGETQYF. The chain links TRBV11-3 to TRBJ2-5; 8 bases align to TRBD1. Germline-derived CDR1 and CDR2 are SGHNT and YENEEA. The CDR3 extends over 14 amino acids. The ends lost 5 bases at V and 5 bases at J; junction bases unmatched: 7.

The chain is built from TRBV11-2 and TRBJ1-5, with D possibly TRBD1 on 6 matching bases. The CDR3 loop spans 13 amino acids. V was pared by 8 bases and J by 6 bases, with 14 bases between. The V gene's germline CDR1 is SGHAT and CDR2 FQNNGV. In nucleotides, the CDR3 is TGTGCCAGCTCCTTGGGAGGGGGTCAGCCCCAGCATTTT. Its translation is CASSLGGGQPQHF.

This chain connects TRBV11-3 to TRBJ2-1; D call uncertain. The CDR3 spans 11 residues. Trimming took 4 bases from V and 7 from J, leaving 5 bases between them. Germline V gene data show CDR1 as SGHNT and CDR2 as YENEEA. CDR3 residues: CASSSENEQFF. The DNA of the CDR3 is TGTGCCAGCAGCTCGGAGAATGAGCAGTTCTTC.

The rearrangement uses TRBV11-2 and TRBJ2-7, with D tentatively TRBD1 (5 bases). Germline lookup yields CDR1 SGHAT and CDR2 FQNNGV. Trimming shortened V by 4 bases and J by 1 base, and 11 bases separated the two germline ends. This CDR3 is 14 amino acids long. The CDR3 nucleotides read TGTGCCAGCAGCTGGGCAGGGAAATCCTACGAGCAGTACTTC. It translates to CASSWAGKSYEQYF.

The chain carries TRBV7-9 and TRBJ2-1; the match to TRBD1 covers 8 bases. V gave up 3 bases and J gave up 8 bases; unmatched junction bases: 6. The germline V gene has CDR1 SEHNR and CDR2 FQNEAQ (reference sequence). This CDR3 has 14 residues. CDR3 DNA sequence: TGTGCCAGCAGCTTTGAACAGGGGGTATATGAGCAGTTCTTC. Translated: CASSFEQGVYEQFF.

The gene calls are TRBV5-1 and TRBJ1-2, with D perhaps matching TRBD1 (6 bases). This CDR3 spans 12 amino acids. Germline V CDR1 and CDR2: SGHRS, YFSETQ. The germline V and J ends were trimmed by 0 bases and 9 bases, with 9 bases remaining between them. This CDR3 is CASSLEQGSYTF. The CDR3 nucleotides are TGCGCCAGCAGCTTGGAACAGGGTAGCTACACCTTC.

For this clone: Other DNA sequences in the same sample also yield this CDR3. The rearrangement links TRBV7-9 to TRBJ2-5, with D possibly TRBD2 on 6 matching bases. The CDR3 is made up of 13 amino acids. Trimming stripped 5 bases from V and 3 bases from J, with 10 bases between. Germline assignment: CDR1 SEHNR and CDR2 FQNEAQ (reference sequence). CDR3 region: CASSPTGEETQYF. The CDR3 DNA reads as TGTGCCAGCAGCCCGACGGGGGAAGAGACCCAGTACTTC.

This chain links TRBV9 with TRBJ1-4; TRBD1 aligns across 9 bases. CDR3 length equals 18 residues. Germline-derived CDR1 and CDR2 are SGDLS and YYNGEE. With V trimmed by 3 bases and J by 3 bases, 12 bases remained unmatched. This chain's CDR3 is CASSGTGTGIRANEKLFF. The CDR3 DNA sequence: TGTGCCAGCAGCGGAACCGGGACAGGGATACGAGCTAATGAAAAACTGTTTTTT.

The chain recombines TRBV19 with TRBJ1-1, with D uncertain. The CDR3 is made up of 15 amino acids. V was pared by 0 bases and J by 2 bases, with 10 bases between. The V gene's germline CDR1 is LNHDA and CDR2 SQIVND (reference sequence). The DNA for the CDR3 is TGTGCCAGTAGTATAGATCTATCGTTAAACACTGAAGCTTTCTTT. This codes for CASSIDLSLNTEAFF. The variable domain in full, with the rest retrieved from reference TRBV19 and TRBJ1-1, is DGGITQSPKYLFRKEGQNVTLSCEQNLNHDAMYWYRQDPGQGLRLIYYSQIVNDFQKGDIAEGYSVSREKKESFPLTVTSAQKNPTAFYLCASSIDLSLNTEAFFGQGTRLTVV.